The 30 T cell receptor beta chains below were found in one sample sequenced in a study of shared clonotypes between healthy human individuals. Profiled with immunoSEQ multiplex PCR; TCRdb holds only in-frame clones, not every one. In the table there are just over 2,000,000 clones, over 85% of which are singletons. Naive CD8 cells, CD45RO-negative and positively selected for CCR7, excluded terminally differentiated effector memory CD45RA+ cells. The sequencing input was naive CD8+ T cells sorted from blood. Receptors were obtained from a man aged 18 to 29 in good health.

This clone was observed a few times. The chain joins TRBV4-1 to TRBJ2-7; TRBD2 aligns across 11 bases. Losses at the gene ends were 1 base for V and 7 bases for J; bases not matched to a gene: 6. The germline V gene has CDR1 MGHRA and CDR2 YSYEKL. This CDR3 has 15 residues. For the CDR3, the DNA is TGCGCCAGCAGCCAAGCGGCTAGCGGGGGGTGGGAGCAGTACTTC. Its protein is CASSQAASGGWEQYF.

This chain connects TRBV29-1 to TRBJ2-3; D is unresolved. CDR3 size: 11 residues. The V end lost 7 bases, the J end lost 5 bases, and 10 bases lay between the germline ends. CDR1 and CDR2 (germline): SQVTM, ANQGSEA. CDR3 amino acids: CSGYQVDTQYF. CDR3 in DNA: TGCAGCGGGTACCAGGTAGATACGCAGTATTTT.

The rearrangement joins TRBV6-6 to TRBJ2-1; 7 positions match TRBD2. This CDR3 spans 13 amino acids. The V and J ends lost 10 bases and 2 bases, in that order; junction bases with no gene match: 5. Germline V gene data show CDR1 as MNHNY and CDR2 as SVGAGI (reference sequence). The CDR3 protein is CATESGTYNEQFF. For the CDR3, the DNA is TGTGCCACCGAAAGCGGGACCTACAATGAGCAGTTCTTC.

The chain couples TRBV7-9 to TRBJ2-1; perhaps TRBD1 as D (5 bases). V lost 5 bases and J 0 bases, leaving 17 bases between the germline ends. The germline gives CDR1 SEHNR, CDR2 FQNEAQ (reference sequence). The CDR3 length is 17 residues. The CDR3 is CASSRYFRGSSYNEQFF. DNA of the CDR3: TGTGCCAGCAGCCGCTACTTTAGGGGCAGCTCCTACAATGAGCAGTTCTTC.

The chain has TRBV29-1 and TRBJ1-3; D unclear. The CDR3 has 16 residues. The germline V and J ends were trimmed by 7 bases and 0 bases, with 19 bases remaining between them. Germline lookup yields CDR1 SQVTM and CDR2 ANQGSEA. CDR3 in DNA: TGCAGCGCCGAGGGTCCGGACTACCACTCTGGAAACACCATATATTTT. Its protein is CSAEGPDYHSGNTIYF. Complete variable domain (other parts from reference TRBV29-1 and TRBJ1-3): SAVISQKPSRDICQRGTSLTIQCQVDSQVTMMFWYRQQPGQSLTLIATANQGSEATYESGFVIDKFPISRPNLTFSTLTVSNMSPEDSSIYLCSAEGPDYHSGNTIYFGEGSWLTVV.

The chain links TRBV2 to TRBJ2-2; 8 bases are shared with TRBD1. Trimming removed 5 bases from V and 3 bases from J; junction bases left unmatched: 5. The CDR3 runs to 15 residues. Germline values: CDR1 SNHLY, CDR2 FYNNEI. CDR3 bases: TGTGCCAGCAGTCCCGGACAGGGACACACCGGGGAGCTGTTTTTT. Its translation is CASSPGQGHTGELFF.

The CDR3 sequence: CASRDPGQGEADTQYF. The DNA of the CDR3 is TGCGCCAGCAGGGATCCTGGACAGGGGGAGGCAGATACGCAGTATTTT. The V gene is TRBV10-2, the J gene TRBJ2-3; 10 nucleotides line up with TRBD1. The ends lost 6 bases at V and 4 bases at J; junction bases unmatched: 10. The CDR3 runs to 16 residues. The V gene's germline CDR1 is WSHSY and CDR2 SAAADI.

J is TRBJ1-5 and V is TRBV10-3; D might be TRBD1 (5 bases). Trimming left V 6 bases short and J 3 bases short, with 15 bases between. This CDR3 is built from 15 residues. Germline assignment: CDR1 ENHRY and CDR2 SYGVKD. The CDR3: CAISLTDTDNQPQHF. CDR3 coding DNA: TGTGCCATCAGCCTGACGGACACTGACAATCAGCCCCAGCATTTT.

The rearrangement joins TRBV6-6 to TRBJ2-2; the D gene is possibly TRBD1 (5 bases). The CDR3 is 13 residues long. Per the germline V gene, CDR1 is MNHNY and CDR2 is SVGAGI (reference sequence). V was shortened by 0 bases and J by 8 bases, with 7 bases between the two germline ends. This CDR3 reads CASSYSWTGELFF. In DNA form, the CDR3 reads TGTGCCAGCAGTTACTCATGGACAGGGGAGCTGTTTTTT.

The rearrangement links TRBV10-3 to TRBJ2-3; 12 bases align to TRBD2. The CDR3 loop spans 15 amino acids. With 6 bases clipped from V and 4 bases from J, the junction kept 5 bases outside the gene matches. Germline values: CDR1 ENHRY, CDR2 SYGVKD. As DNA, the CDR3 is TGTGCCATCAGCGGGACTAGCGGGTACCCAGATACGCAGTATTTT. This codes for CAISGTSGYPDTQYF.

Comment on this clone: This CDR3 is also generated by other DNA sequences in the sample. The CDR3 DNA sequence: TGTGCCTGGAGTGGGACTCTGATGAACACTGAAGCTTTCTTT. Amino acid sequence: CAWSGTLMNTEAFF. The chain combines TRBV30 with TRBJ1-1; D not resolved. V was trimmed by 1 base and J by 0 bases, leaving 9 bases between them. The CDR3 has 14 amino acids. Germline CDR1 GTSNPN, CDR2 SVGIG (reference sequence).

The chain uses TRBV7-9 and TRBJ2-7, with D possibly matching TRBD1 (6 bases). This CDR3 contains 15 residues. From germline, CDR1 is SEHNR and CDR2 FQNEAQ (reference sequence). Trimming took 5 bases from V and 5 from J, leaving 19 bases between them. In nucleotides, the CDR3 is TGTGCCAGCAGCCCCCCAGCTTCAGGGGCCCACGAGCAGTACTTC. Amino acids: CASSPPASGAHEQYF.

Written as DNA, the CDR3 is TGTGCCAGCAGCTTAAGGGCGTTCCTCCACTTT. This gives the protein CASSLRAFLHF. This chain links TRBV11-3 with TRBJ1-6; no clear D gene. V gave up 2 bases and J gave up 15 bases, with 8 bases separating them. CDR1 is SGHNT, CDR2 YENEEA, per germline. The CDR3 loop spans 11 amino acids. Filled out from reference TRBV11-3 and TRBJ1-6, the complete variable domain reads EAGVVQSPRYKIIEKKQPVAFWCNPISGHNTLYWYLQNLGQGPELLIRYENEEAVDDSQLPKDRFSAERLKGVDSTLKIQPAELGDSAVYLCASSLRAFLHFGNGTRLTVT.

The chain employs TRBV9 and TRBJ2-2; maybe TRBD1 (5 bases). Germline V gives CDR1 SGDLS, CDR2 YYNGEE. Trimming took off 2 bases at V and 6 bases at J, with 11 bases between the two ends. This CDR3 has 14 amino acids. Here the CDR3 reads CASSVHQGAGELFF. The CDR3 DNA sequence: TGTGCCAGCAGCGTTCATCAGGGCGCCGGGGAGCTGTTTTTT.

This clone was seen just once. The rearrangement uses TRBV7-9 and TRBJ1-1; 7 bases match TRBD1. The CDR3 length is 14 residues. Germline V gene sequence: CDR1 SEHNR, CDR2 FQNEAQ (reference sequence). V shed 4 bases, J shed 4 bases, and the junction held 6 bases outside the gene matches. The CDR3 loop reads CASSSTEGATEAFF. The CDR3 coding sequence is TGTGCCAGCAGCTCTACTGAGGGGGCCACTGAAGCTTTCTTT.

The chain employs TRBV13 and TRBJ2-1, with TRBD2 matching over 7 bases. Unmatched junction bases numbered 10, after V lost 5 bases and J lost 3 bases. Germline V CDR1 and CDR2: PRHDT, FYEKMQ (reference sequence). This CDR3 spans 16 amino acids. CDR3 in DNA: TGTGCCAGCAGCCGAATGGGGGAGGGCGACTACAATGAGCAGTTCTTC. This sequence encodes CASSRMGEGDYNEQFF.

The rearrangement links TRBV7-8 to TRBJ1-4; D uncertain. This CDR3 has 12 amino acids. V was cut by 2 bases and J by 5 bases, with 3 bases left in between. Germline CDR1 reads SGHVS; CDR2 reads FQNEAQ. The DNA of the CDR3 is TGTGCCAGCAGCTTACAGAATGAAAAACTGTTTTTT. It is translated as CASSLQNEKLFF.

This rearrangement joins TRBV27 to TRBJ2-2; TRBD1 agrees at 9 bases. This CDR3 is 15 amino acids long. The V gene's germline CDR1 is MNHEY and CDR2 SMNVEV (reference sequence). After removal of 8 bases from V and 2 bases from J, the junction contained 6 bases not matched to a gene. This chain's CDR3 is CASGRTGANTGELFF. DNA of the CDR3: TGTGCCAGCGGCCGGACAGGGGCAAACACCGGGGAGCTGTTTTTT.

This clone was observed a few times. The chain carries TRBV6-5 and TRBJ1-3, with 7 bases aligning to TRBD1. The CDR3 length is 15 residues. Looked up from germline, CDR1 is MNHEY and CDR2 is SVGAGI. V shed 6 bases and J 8 bases; nucleotides not matched to a gene: 13. CDR3 nucleotide sequence: TGTGCCAGCAGACCCCCTCTGACAGGGTTGGACACCATATATTTT. Amino acids: CASRPPLTGLDTIYF.

The J gene is TRBJ1-2, the V gene TRBV5-6, with D perhaps matching TRBD1 (6 bases). The CDR3 sequence is 12 residues long. The V and J ends lost 9 bases and 6 bases respectively, with 15 bases between them. Per germline, CDR1 SGHDT and CDR2 YYEEEE. CDR3 nucleotides: TGTGCCACACGGGACACCTTGGATGGCTACACCTTC. This gives the protein CATRDTLDGYTF.

The rearrangement joins TRBV2 to TRBJ2-5; the D is unclear. V lost 6 bases and J lost 8, with 13 bases in between. CDR1 is SNHLY and CDR2 is FYNNEI in the germline V gene. The CDR3 consists of 12 residues. As DNA, the CDR3 is TGTGCCAGCAGGGCTCCCTCGAGTACCCAGTACTTC. It specifies CASRAPSSTQYF.

The chain joins TRBV4-1 to TRBJ2-1; 11 bases are a match to TRBD1. The CDR3 contains 17 residues. Per germline, CDR1 MGHRA and CDR2 YSYEKL. V gave up 1 base and J gave up 7 bases; unmatched junction bases: 9. The CDR3, as DNA: TGCGCCAGCAGCCAAGGTCCCGGACAGGGGGCGACAAATGAGCAGTTCTTC. The encoded protein is CASSQGPGQGATNEQFF.

The rearrangement uses TRBV6-5 and TRBJ2-7, with D uncertain. Germline V gene data show CDR1 as MNHEY and CDR2 as SVGAGI. Trimming stripped 0 bases from V and 3 bases from J, with 6 bases between. This CDR3 has 13 residues. CDR3 sequence reads: CASSYSMDYEQYF. As DNA, the CDR3 is TGTGCCAGCAGTTACTCGATGGACTACGAGCAGTACTTC.

To note about this clone: Other DNA sequences in the sample encode the same CDR3. The chain employs TRBV4-3 and TRBJ2-2; no clear D. The ends were cut back, 1 base at V and 4 bases at J, with 7 bases in the middle. From germline, CDR1 is LGHNA and CDR2 YSLEER. The CDR3 totals 14 residues. The CDR3 is CASSQGRGTGELFF. CDR3 bases: TGCGCCAGCAGCCAAGGTCGAGGCACCGGGGAGCTGTTTTTT.

The rearrangement uses TRBV7-9 and TRBJ1-1; weak D call: TRBD1 (5 bases). Germline values: CDR1 SEHNR, CDR2 FQNEAQ (reference sequence). This CDR3 spans 13 amino acids. V dropped 5 bases and J dropped 5 bases, with 12 bases sitting between them. For the CDR3, the DNA is TGTGCCAGCAGCCCAGAGGGGCGGACTGAAGCTTTCTTT. It translates to CASSPEGRTEAFF.

The chain is built from TRBV27 and TRBJ1-5; 9 positions agree with TRBD1. The CDR3 spans 16 residues. CDR1 and CDR2 from the germline V gene are MNHEY and SMNVEV (reference sequence). With V trimmed by 8 bases and J by 3 bases, 11 bases remained unmatched. The CDR3 DNA reads as TGTGCCAGCGGACTTCCAGGGACAGGGTACAATCAGCCCCAGCATTTT. Translation gives CASGLPGTGYNQPQHF.

V and J are TRBV6-1 and TRBJ2-7; 8 bases are a match to TRBD1. Germline V lookup: CDR1 MNHNS, CDR2 SASEGT. Losses at the gene ends were 8 bases for V and 4 bases for J; bases not matched to a gene: 10. This CDR3 has 14 amino acids. The CDR3 coding sequence is TGTGCCAGCGACAGGGGAGATGATCTATACGAGCAGTACTTC. The encoded protein is CASDRGDDLYEQYF.

This chain's CDR3 is CASSSTGARGEQYF. CDR3 DNA: TGTGCCAGCAGCTCGACAGGGGCGCGGGGCGAGCAGTACTTC. J is TRBJ2-7 and V is TRBV7-9; TRBD1 agrees at 8 bases. This CDR3 is 14 amino acids long. V shed 4 bases and J 6 bases; nucleotides not matched to a gene: 8. Germline V gene sequence: CDR1 SEHNR, CDR2 FQNEAQ (reference sequence).

The chain has TRBV18 and TRBJ2-3, with 8 bases lining up with TRBD1. Germline V lookup: CDR1 KGHSH, CDR2 LQKENI. This CDR3 region has 18 residues. J lost 3 bases, V lost 3 bases, and 14 bases had no gene match. CDR3: CASSPSSRLQGATDTQYF. DNA for the CDR3: TGTGCCAGCTCACCTTCATCGAGACTGCAGGGGGCTACAGATACGCAGTATTTT. Based on the CDR3 plus reference TRBV18 and TRBJ2-3, the full variable domain is NAGVMQNPRHLVRRRGQEARLRCSPMKGHSHVYWYRQLPEEGLKFMVYLQKENIIDESGMPKERFSAEFPKEGPSILRIQQVVRGDSAAYFCASSPSSRLQGATDTQYFGPGTRLTVL.

A single count supports this clone. V gene TRBV9 combines with J gene TRBJ1-4; 10 bases align to TRBD1. CDR3 length: 18 residues. The germline V gene encodes CDR1 SGDLS and CDR2 YYNGEE. The ends lost 3 bases at V and 8 bases at J; junction bases unmatched: 16. In DNA, the CDR3 is TGTGCCAGCAGCGCGCTAGGGGTCCCCGGGACAGGGGACGAAAAACTGTTTTTT. It is translated as CASSALGVPGTGDEKLFF.